The rows below give T cell receptor beta chains drawn from one sample of a study of patients and donors after allogeneic stem cell transplantation. In TCRdb, the RT-PCR reads were re-called with MiXCR into one record per CDR3 protein. The table shows 190,000 or so distinct CDR3 sequences, with about 37% occurring only once. Sequencing was carried out using blood, either unsorted or a sorted T cell fraction (not recorded which). Receptors were obtained from a human donor who was either an allogeneic HSCT recipient or a stem cell or donor lymphocyte infusion donor (not recorded which). It is not recorded whose cells these are; they may come from a transplant donor. Both conserved end residues are trimmed from each CDR3. A D gene is named only where the DNA matches it firmly. Some rows mark clone size as missing; the rest say once, few, many or name a class of expanded clone.

v_call	j_call	cdr3_length	d_call	clone_size	cdr3_aa
TRBV29-1	TRBJ2-5	10	NA	NA	SARLGAGTQY
TRBV6-1	TRBJ2-7	11	NA	NA	ASSWGRIYEQY
TRBV4-1	TRBJ1-4	12	TRBD1	NA	ASSQGQGARKLF
TRBV7-7	TRBJ2-7	11	NA	few	ASSHFSSQEQY
TRBV6-6	TRBJ1-5	11	NA	few	ASSYAGNQPQH
TRBV20-1	TRBJ1-5	15	NA	NA	SATTGTGGPAWQPQH
TRBV27	TRBJ1-1	15	NA	few	ASSLLARAHMNTEAF
TRBV12-3/TRBV12-4	TRBJ2-2	13	TRBD1	NA	ASSIGQESTGELF
TRBV24-1	TRBJ2-2	14	TRBD1	NA	ATSDLQGGNTGELF
TRBV5-1	TRBJ1-1	14	NA	NA	ASSLEPPPENTEAF
TRBV4-1	TRBJ1-2	11	NA	NA	ASSQDPNYGYT
TRBV15	TRBJ1-5	14	NA	NA	TTSRDSVGGNQPQH
TRBV20-1	TRBJ1-2	11	NA	NA	SASSDRNYGYT
TRBV2	TRBJ2-7	7	NA	once	ASGGQQY
TRBV15	TRBJ2-4	14	NA	NA	ATSSEQQGQLNIQY
TRBV7-9	TRBJ1-2	12	NA	few	ASSLGGSLVGYT
TRBV12-5	TRBJ1-1	12	TRBD1	NA	ASGPGQVDTEAF
TRBV21-1	TRBJ2-1	14	NA	NA	ASSPYDRDWYNEQF
TRBV3-1	TRBJ1-1	12	NA	few	ASSPTVGPTEAF
TRBV12-3/TRBV12-4	TRBJ2-1	13	TRBD2	NA	ASTLAGAAYNEQF
TRBV20-1	TRBJ1-1	12	TRBD1	NA	SALFTGGNTEAF
TRBV10-3	TRBJ1-1	12	TRBD1	many	AISEGQLNTEAF
TRBV7-6	TRBJ2-6	16	NA	NA	ASSLAAGGHSGANVLT
TRBV5-1	TRBJ1-3	12	NA	NA	ASSLDIFGNTIY
TRBV3-1	TRBJ2-5	15	TRBD2	NA	ASSQLPGLAGQETQY
TRBV9	TRBJ2-5	15	TRBD2	NA	ASSVYSTSGGRETQY
TRBV10-3	TRBJ1-1	12	NA	NA	ASLRSAQNTEAF
TRBV5-1	TRBJ2-3	13	NA	NA	ASSLKTGRTDTQY
TRBV28	TRBJ1-1	13	NA	few	ASLGRTAMNTEAF
TRBV12-3/TRBV12-4	TRBJ2-1	12	TRBD2	NA	ASRTSGGHNEQF
TRBV10-3	TRBJ2-2	13	NA	NA	AISENSLNTGELF
TRBV20-1	TRBJ1-6	12	NA	NA	SARRAGLDSPLH
TRBV3-1	TRBJ1-2	11	NA	NA	ASSQEGDYGYT
TRBV12-3/TRBV12-4	TRBJ1-5	11	NA	NA	ASSPYNIQPQH
TRBV7-9	TRBJ2-3	14	NA	NA	ASSLGDPSSTDTQY
TRBV12-3/TRBV12-4	TRBJ1-1	12	NA	NA	ASSRGQWNTEAF
TRBV29-1	TRBJ2-7	10	TRBD1	few	SVGQGASEQY
TRBV7-2	TRBJ1-6	13	NA	NA	ASSYRTGPNSPLH
TRBV12-3/TRBV12-4	TRBJ1-4	11	NA	few	ASSGQVNEKLF
TRBV6-6	TRBJ2-1	13	NA	few	ASRPWASDYNEQF
TRBV20-1	TRBJ1-6	10	NA	many	SARQGNSPLH
TRBV4-1	TRBJ1-1	13	NA	NA	ASSQVLGGNTEAF
TRBV20-1	TRBJ2-3	11	NA	NA	SARPTGTNTQY
TRBV9	TRBJ2-2	13	TRBD2	many	ASSVRTSGGGELF
TRBV29-1	TRBJ1-1	12	NA	NA	SVGTGQMNTEAF
TRBV6-5	TRBJ1-1	15	NA	NA	ASSYDGRGETFTEAF
TRBV20-1	TRBJ2-1	13	TRBD2	NA	SAPLTSGALNEQF
TRBV24-1	TRBJ2-3	12	NA	few	ATSDWTYGDTQY
TRBV6-5	TRBJ1-1	11	NA	NA	ASNAQGNTEAF
TRBV12-3/TRBV12-4	TRBJ2-2	9	NA	few	ASSTSGELF
TRBV24-1	TRBJ2-1	14	TRBD2	NA	ATSDLKAGPGNEQF
TRBV6-6	TRBJ1-1	13	TRBD1	few	ASSYFLQGSPEAF
TRBV12-3/TRBV12-4	TRBJ1-5	14	TRBD1	NA	ASSPDRGRSNQPQH
TRBV5-1	TRBJ2-5	12	NA	NA	ASSLWGGGETQY
TRBV7-2	TRBJ1-5	12	NA	NA	ASSPSAGVQPQH
TRBV27	TRBJ1-1	13	TRBD1	NA	ASSPFTGANTEAF